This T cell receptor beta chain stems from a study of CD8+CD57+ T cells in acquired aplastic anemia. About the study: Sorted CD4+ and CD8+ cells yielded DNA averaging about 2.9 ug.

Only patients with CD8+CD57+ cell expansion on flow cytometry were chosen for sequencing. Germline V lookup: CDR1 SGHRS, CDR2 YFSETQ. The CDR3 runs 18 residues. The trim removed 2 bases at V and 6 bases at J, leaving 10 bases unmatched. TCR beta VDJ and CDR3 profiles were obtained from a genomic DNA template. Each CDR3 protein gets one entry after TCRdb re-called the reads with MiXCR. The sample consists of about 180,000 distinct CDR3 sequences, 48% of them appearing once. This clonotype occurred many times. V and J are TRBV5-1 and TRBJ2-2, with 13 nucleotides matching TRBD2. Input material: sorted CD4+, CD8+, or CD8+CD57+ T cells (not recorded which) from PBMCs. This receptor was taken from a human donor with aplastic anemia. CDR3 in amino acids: CASSLLAGGPLTAGELFF. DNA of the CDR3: TGCGCCAGCAGCTTACTAGCGGGAGGGCCACTAACGGCCGGGGAGCTGTTTTTT. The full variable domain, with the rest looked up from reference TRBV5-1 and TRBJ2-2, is KAGVTQTPRYLIKTRGQQVTLSCSPISGHRSVSWYQQTPGQGLQFLFEYFSETQRNKGNFPGRFSGRQFSNSRSEMNVSTLELGDSALYLCASSLLAGGPLTAGELFFGEGSRLTVL.